This T cell receptor (beta chain) was captured in a study of tumor-infiltrating lymphocytes in localized non-small cell lung cancer. Across the study: Some samples were collected after neoadjuvant chemotherapy; smokers, never-smokers and several histologies were included. Overall study findings and caveats: Technical variation could not be separated from intratumor heterogeneity here. Immunotypes IM1 and IM2 had similar TCR-derived T-cell fractions. TCR sequencing covered a subset of patients with enough tissue.

As concerns this clone: No antigen is known for it.

CDR3 length: 14 residues. Looked up from germline, CDR1 is MNHNY and CDR2 is SVGAGI (reference sequence). V was trimmed by 2 bases and J by 7 bases, leaving 14 bases between them. This table comes from immunoSEQ multiplex PCR, and its TCRdb copy is limited to in-frame clones, with some not included. This repertoire shows over 10,000 clones, roughly 72% found once; its top ten account for roughly an eighth. Sequenced input: uninvolved lung tissue not adjacent to the tumor. V is TRBV6-6 and J is TRBJ1-1; a possible D gene is TRBD1 (5 bases). The receptor was isolated from a human donor with non-small cell lung cancer. Here the CDR3 DNA reads TGTGCCAGCAGTTACCCGACAGACACTATTGAAGCTTTCTTT. This translates into CASSYPTDTIEAFF.